This T cell receptor (beta chain) was identified during a study of PD-L1 blockade in urothelial cancer. For the study at large: Patients arrived having already received 0 to 3 prior chemotherapy regimens. Median T cell yield from blood was about 150,000.

Time point here: pretreatment peripheral blood. Templates that were synthetic TCR analogs were spiked into each PCR. Here immunoSEQ multiplex PCR was the method, and the copy in TCRdb shows in-frame clones only, minus some. The top ten hold about 2.1% of the sample, which has 70,000 to 100,000 clones, 84% seen once. Study-level findings and limits: When pretreatment blood TCR clonality was below the median, it predicted better survival.

Remarks on this clone: Its cognate antigen is unknown.

This CDR3 has 13 residues. Trimming stripped 3 bases from V and 2 bases from J, with 11 bases between. The germline V gene encodes CDR1 GTSNPN and CDR2 SVGIG (reference sequence). The chain is built from TRBV30 and TRBJ2-7; a possible D gene is TRBD1 (6 bases). The receptor was derived from a man between 60 and 70 years old with urothelial cancer. The sample here was PBMCs, taken around atezolizumab (anti-PD-L1) treatment. The DNA for the CDR3 is TGTGCCTGGAGCAGACAGGAGGCCTACGAGCAGTACTTC. It yields the protein CAWSRQEAYEQYF.